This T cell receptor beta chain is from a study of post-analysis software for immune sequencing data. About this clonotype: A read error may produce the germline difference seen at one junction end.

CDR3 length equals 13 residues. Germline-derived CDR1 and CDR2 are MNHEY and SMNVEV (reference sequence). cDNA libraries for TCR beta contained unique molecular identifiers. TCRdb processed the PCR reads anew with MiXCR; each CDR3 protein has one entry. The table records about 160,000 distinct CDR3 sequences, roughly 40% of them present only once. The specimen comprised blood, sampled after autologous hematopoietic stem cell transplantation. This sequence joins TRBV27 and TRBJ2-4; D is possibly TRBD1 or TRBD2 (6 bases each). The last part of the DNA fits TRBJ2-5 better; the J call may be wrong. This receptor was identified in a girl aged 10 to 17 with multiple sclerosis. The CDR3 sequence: CANSSGAIETQYF. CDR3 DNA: TGTGCCAACAGTTCGGGGGCGATCGAGACCCAGTACTTC.